The T cell receptor (beta chain) under discussion was sequenced for a study of Ad26.COV2.S vaccination and SARS-CoV-2 variants. Sequencing was performed with immunoSEQ multiplex PCR; in TCRdb, only in-frame clones are kept and a portion is missing. The data hold 300,000 to 350,000 clones, with approximately 80% observed a single time. This CDR3 has 14 residues. Trimming left V 6 bases short and J 1 base short, with 12 bases between. The germline CDR1 and CDR2 sequences are SGHNT and YENEEA. The treatment here: about 20 received Ad26.COV2.S at low or high dose, single or two shots; about 5 received placebo; per-sample allocation not given. It was on day 63 after the first vaccine or placebo injection that samples were taken.

The genes are TRBV11-3 and TRBJ2-5; D may be TRBD1 (5 bases). Sequenced material: peripheral blood, taken in a trial of Ad26.COV2.S vaccine versus placebo. This TCR came from a person between 18 and 65 years old who received the Ad26.COV2.S COVID-19 vaccine or a placebo. The CDR3 DNA reads as TGTGCCAGCAGACAAAGACAGCCCCAAGAGACCCAGTACTTC. Protein product: CASRQRQPQETQYF. The variable domain in full, completed from reference TRBV11-3 and TRBJ2-5, reads EAGVVQSPRYKIIEKKQPVAFWCNPISGHNTLYWYLQNLGQGPELLIRYENEEAVDDSQLPKDRFSAERLKGVDSTLKIQPAELGDSAVYLCASRQRQPQETQYFGPGTRLLVL.